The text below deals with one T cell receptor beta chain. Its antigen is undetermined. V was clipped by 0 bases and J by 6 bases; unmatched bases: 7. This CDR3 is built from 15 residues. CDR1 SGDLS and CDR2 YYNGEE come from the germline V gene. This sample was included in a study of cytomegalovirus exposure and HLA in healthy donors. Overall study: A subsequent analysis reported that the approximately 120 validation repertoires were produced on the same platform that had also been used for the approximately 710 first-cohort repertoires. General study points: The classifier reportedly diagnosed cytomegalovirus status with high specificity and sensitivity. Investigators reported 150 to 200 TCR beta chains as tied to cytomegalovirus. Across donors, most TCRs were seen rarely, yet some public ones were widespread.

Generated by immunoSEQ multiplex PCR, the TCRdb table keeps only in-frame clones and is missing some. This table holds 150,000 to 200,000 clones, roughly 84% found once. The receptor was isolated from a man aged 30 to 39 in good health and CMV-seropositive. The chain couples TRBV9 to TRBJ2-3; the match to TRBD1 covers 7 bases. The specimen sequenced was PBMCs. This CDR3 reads CASSVVEGAVDTQYF. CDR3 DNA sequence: TGTGCCAGCAGCGTAGTTGAGGGGGCAGTGGATACGCAGTATTTT.